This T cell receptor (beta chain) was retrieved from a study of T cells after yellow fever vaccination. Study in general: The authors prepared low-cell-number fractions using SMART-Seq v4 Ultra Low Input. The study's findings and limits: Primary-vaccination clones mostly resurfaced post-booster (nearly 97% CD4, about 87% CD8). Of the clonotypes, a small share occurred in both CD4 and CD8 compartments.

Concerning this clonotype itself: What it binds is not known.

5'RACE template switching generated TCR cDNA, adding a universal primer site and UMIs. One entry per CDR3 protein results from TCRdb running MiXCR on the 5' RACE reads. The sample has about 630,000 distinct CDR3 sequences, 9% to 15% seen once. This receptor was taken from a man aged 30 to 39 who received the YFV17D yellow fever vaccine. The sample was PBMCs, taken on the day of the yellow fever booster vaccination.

CDR3 DNA sequence: TGCAGTGCTAGTGAGGGATGGGCGGGAGGCGAGCAGTACTTC. Encoded protein: CSASEGWAGGEQYF. The rearrangement joins TRBV20-1 to TRBJ2-7; TRBD2 matches 8 bases. Germline CDR1 is DFQATT and CDR2 is SNEGSKA (reference sequence). V shed 3 bases and J 6 bases; nucleotides not matched to a gene: 10. This CDR3 contains 14 residues.